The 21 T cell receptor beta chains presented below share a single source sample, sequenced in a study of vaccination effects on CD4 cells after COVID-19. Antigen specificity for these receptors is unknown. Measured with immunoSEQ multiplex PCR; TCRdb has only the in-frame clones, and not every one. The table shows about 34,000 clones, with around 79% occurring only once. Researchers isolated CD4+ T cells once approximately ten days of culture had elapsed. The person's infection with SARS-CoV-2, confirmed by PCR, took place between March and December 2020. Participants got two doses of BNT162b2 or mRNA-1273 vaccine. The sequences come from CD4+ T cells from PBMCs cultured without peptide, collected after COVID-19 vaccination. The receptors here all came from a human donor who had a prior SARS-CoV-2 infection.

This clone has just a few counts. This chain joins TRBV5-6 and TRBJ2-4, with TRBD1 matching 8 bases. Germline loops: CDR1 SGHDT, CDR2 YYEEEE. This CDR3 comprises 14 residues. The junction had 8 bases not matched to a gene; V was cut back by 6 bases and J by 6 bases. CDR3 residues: CASKPTGVGNIQYF. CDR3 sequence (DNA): TGTGCCAGCAAACCGACAGGGGTCGGAAACATTCAGTACTTC.

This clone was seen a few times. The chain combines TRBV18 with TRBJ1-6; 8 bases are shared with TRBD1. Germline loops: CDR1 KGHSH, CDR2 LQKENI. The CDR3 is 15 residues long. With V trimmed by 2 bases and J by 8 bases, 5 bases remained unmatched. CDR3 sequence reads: CASSPRAQGDSPLHF. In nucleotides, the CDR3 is TGTGCCAGCTCACCAAGGGCACAGGGGGATTCACCCCTCCACTTT.

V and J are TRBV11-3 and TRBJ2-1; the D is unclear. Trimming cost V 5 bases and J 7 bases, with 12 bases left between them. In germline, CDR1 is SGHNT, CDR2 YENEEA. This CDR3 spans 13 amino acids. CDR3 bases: TGTGCCAGCAGCCACTTTAGGCCAAATGAGCAGTTCTTC. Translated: CASSHFRPNEQFF.

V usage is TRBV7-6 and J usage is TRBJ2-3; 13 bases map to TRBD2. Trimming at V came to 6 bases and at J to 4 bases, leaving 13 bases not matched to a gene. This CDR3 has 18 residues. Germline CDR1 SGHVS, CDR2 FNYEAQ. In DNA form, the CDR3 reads TGTGCCAGCAGGTTCGGACTAGCGGGAGCTGGGTCCCCAGATACGCAGTATTTT. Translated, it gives CASRFGLAGAGSPDTQYF.

The CDR3, as DNA: TGTGCCAGCAGCCAAGATCATGTGGCGCCCCAGCATTTT. This sequence encodes CASSQDHVAPQHF. J is TRBJ1-5 and V is TRBV3-1 (or the pseudogene TRBV3-2); D is unclear. Trimming stripped 0 bases from V and 9 bases from J, with 9 bases between. In germline, CDR1 is LGHDT, CDR2 YNNKEL (reference sequence). The CDR3 extends over 13 amino acids.

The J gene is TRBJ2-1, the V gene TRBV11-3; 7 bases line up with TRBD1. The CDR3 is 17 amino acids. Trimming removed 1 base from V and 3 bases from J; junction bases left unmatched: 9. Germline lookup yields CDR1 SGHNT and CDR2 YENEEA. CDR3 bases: TGTGCCAGCAGCTTAGGGGTTGCTGGGACAGTCTACAATGAGCAGTTCTTC. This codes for CASSLGVAGTVYNEQFF.

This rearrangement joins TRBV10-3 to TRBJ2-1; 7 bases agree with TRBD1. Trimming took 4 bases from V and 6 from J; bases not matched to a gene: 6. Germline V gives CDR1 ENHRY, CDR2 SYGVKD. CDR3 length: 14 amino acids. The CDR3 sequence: CAISGDRDGNEQFF. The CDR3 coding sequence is TGTGCCATCAGTGGAGACAGGGACGGCAATGAGCAGTTCTTC.

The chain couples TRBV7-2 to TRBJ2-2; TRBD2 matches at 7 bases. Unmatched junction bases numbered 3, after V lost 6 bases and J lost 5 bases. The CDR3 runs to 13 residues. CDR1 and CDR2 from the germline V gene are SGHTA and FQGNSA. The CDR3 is CASRSLATGELFF. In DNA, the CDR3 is TGTGCCAGCAGATCACTAGCGACCGGGGAGCTGTTTTTT.

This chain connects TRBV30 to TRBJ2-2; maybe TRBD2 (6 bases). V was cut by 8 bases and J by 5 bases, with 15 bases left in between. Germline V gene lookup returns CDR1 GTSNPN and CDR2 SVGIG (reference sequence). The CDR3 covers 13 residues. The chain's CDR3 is CAAGGVFTGELFF. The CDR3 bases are TGTGCCGCTGGCGGGGTATTTACCGGGGAGCTGTTTTTT.

CDR3 nucleotides: TGCGCCAGCAGCCAAGTGTTGGGGGAGCAGTTCTTC. It translates to CASSQVLGEQFF. J is TRBJ2-1 and V is TRBV4-1, with D unclear. The germline V gene has CDR1 MGHRA and CDR2 YSYEKL. The CDR3 is 12 amino acids. Trimming took off 1 base at V and 10 bases at J, with 8 bases between the two ends.

CDR3 DNA: TGTGCCAGCAGCTCCAGAAGTAGTAGCACTGAAGCTTTCTTT. Residues: CASSSRSSSTEAFF. The V call is TRBV7-2, the J call TRBJ1-1, with no clear D. In germline, CDR1 is SGHTA, CDR2 FQGNSA. V dropped 4 bases and J dropped 4 bases, with 13 bases sitting between them. CDR3 length: 14 amino acids.

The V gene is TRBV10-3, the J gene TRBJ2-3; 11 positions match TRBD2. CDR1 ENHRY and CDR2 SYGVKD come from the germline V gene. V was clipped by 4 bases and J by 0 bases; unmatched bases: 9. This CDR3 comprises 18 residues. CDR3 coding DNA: TGTGCCATCAGTGGGTCTAGCGGGGGGTTTCATAGCACAGATACGCAGTATTTT. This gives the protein CAISGSSGGFHSTDTQYF.

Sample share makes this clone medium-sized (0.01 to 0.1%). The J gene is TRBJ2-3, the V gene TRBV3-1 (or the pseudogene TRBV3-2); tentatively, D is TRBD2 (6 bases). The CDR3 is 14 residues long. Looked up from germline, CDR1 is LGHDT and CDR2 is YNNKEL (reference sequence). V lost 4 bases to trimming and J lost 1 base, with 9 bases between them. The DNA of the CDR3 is TGTGCCAGCAGCCTCGGGGGTGGCACAGATACGCAGTATTTT. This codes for CASSLGGGTDTQYF.

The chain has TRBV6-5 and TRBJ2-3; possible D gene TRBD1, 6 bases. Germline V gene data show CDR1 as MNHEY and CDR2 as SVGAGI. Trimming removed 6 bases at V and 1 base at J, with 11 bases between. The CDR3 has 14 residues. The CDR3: CASSLRQGTDTQYF. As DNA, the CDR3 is TGTGCCAGCAGCCTACGACAGGGCACAGATACGCAGTATTTT.

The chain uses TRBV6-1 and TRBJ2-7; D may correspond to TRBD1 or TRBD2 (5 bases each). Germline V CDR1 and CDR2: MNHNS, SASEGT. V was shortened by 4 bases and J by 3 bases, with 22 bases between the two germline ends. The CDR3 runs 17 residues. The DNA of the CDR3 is TGTGCCAGCAGTGTACGCCGGGACCGCGACCTATACTACGAGCAGTACTTC. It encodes CASSVRRDRDLYYEQYF.

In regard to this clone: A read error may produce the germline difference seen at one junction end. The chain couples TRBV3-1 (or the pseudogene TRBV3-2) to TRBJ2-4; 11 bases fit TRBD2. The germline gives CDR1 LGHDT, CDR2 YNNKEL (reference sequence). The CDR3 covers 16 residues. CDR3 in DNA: TGTGCCAGCAGCATCGGGACTAGCGGTGAGAGAGGGGTGCCGCACTTC. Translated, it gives CASSIGTSGERGVPHF.

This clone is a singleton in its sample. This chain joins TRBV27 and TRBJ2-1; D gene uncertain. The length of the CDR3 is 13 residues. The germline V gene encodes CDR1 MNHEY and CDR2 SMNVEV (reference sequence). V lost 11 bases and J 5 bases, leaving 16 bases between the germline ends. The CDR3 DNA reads TGTGCCGTCCGAAAATCCCTCAACAATGAGCAGTTCTTC. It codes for CAVRKSLNNEQFF.

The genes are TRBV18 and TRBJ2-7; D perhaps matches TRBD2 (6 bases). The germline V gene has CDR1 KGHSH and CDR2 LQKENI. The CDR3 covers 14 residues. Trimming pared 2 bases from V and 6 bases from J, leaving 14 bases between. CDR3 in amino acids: CASSPGLLAAEQYF. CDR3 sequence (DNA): TGTGCCAGCTCACCAGGTTTACTAGCCGCCGAGCAGTACTTC.

In nucleotides, the CDR3 is TGTGCCAGCAGCTTAGGGGAAAGCGGGGGGGCCGTCGGGGAGCTGTTTTTT. Its protein product is CASSLGESGGAVGELFF. The chain carries TRBV11-2 and TRBJ2-2; 10 bases are a match to TRBD2. V trimming: 1 base; J trimming: 7 bases; junction bases outside the gene matches: 9. In germline, CDR1 is SGHAT, CDR2 FQNNGV. This CDR3 is 17 amino acids long.

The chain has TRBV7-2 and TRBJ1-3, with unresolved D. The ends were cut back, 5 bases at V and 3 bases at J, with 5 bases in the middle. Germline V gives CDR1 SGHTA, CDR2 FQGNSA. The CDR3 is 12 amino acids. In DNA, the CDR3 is TGTGCCAGCAGCCCCCTTGGAAACACCATATATTTT. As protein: CASSPLGNTIYF. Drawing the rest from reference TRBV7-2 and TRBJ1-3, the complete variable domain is GAGVSQSPSNKVTEKGKDVELRCDPISGHTALYWYRQSLGQGLEFLIYFQGNSAPDKSGLPSDRFSAERTGGSVSTLTIQRTQQEDSAVYLCASSPLGNTIYFGEGSWLTVV.

This CDR3 reads CASSPVRDTYGYTF. The CDR3 DNA reads as TGTGCCAGCAGCCCCGTACGGGACACATATGGCTACACCTTC. The chain joins TRBV7-2 to TRBJ1-2; TRBD1 might be the D (6 bases). Germline CDR1 is SGHTA and CDR2 is FQGNSA. V lost 5 bases to trimming and J lost 5 bases, with 15 bases between them. CDR3 length: 14 amino acids.